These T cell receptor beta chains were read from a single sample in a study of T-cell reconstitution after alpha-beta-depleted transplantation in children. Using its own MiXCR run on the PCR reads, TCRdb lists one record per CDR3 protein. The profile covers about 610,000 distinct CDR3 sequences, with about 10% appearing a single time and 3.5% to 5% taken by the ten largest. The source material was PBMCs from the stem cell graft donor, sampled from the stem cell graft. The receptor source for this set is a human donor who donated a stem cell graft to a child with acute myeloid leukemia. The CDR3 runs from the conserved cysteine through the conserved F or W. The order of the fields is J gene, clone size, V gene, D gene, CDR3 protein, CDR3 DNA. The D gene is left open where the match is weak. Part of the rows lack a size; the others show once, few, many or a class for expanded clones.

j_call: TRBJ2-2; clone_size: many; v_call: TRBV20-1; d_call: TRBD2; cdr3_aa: CSARGAGENTRELFF; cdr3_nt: TGCAGTGCTAGGGGAGCGGGAGAGAATACCCGGGAGCTGTTTTTT
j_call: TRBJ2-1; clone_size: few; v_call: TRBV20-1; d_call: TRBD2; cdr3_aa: CSARADYLTSGSRDEQFF; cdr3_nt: TGCAGTGCTAGAGCCGATTACCTGACTAGCGGGAGTCGGGATGAGCAGTTCTTC
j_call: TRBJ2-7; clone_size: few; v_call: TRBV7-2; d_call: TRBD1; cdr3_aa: CASSSGTVPNEQYF; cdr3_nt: TGTGCCAGCAGCTCCGGGACAGTGCCAAACGAGCAGTACTTC
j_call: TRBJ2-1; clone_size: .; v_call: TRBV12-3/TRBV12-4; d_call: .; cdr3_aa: CASSPRLGASDEQFF; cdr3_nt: TGTGCCAGCAGTCCACGACTAGGCGCATCCGATGAGCAGTTCTTC
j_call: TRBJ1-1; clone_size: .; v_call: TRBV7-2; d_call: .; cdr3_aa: CASSLEEDTEAFF; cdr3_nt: TGTGCCAGCAGCTTAGAGGAGGACACTGAAGCTTTCTTT
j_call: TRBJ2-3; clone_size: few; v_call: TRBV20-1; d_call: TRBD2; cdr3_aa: CSARVTGLAVTDTQYF; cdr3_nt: TGCAGTGCTAGAGTTACGGGACTAGCGGTTACAGATACGCAGTATTTT
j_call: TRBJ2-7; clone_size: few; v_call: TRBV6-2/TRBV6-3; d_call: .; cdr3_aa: CASLTSSAYEQYF; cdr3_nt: TGTGCCAGCCTTACCTCTAGCGCCTACGAGCAGTACTTC
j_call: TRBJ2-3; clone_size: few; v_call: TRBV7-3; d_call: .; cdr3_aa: CASSPGTITDTQYF; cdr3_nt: TGTGCCAGCAGCCCCGGGACCATCACAGATACGCAGTATTTT
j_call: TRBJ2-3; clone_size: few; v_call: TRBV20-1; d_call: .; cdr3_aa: CSAPSAGTDTQYF; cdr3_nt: TGCAGTGCCCCTTCAGCGGGCACAGATACGCAGTATTTT
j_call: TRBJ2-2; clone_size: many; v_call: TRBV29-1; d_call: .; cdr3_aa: CSAGENTGELFF; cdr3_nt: TGCAGCGCAGGAGAGAACACCGGGGAGCTGTTTTTT
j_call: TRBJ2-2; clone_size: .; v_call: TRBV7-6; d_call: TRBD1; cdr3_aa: CASSFRDRGFGGELFF; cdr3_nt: TGTGCCAGCAGCTTCCGGGACAGGGGGTTTGGCGGGGAGCTGTTTTTT
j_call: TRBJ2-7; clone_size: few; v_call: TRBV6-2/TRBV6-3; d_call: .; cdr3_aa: CASSYHPLGAGTWFYEQYF; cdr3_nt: TGTGCCAGCAGTTATCATCCTCTCGGAGCGGGTACATGGTTTTACGAGCAGTACTTC
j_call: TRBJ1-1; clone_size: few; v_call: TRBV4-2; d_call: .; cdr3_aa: CASSLGEAGVTEAFF; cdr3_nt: TGTGCCAGCAGCCTGGGAGAGGCGGGAGTCACTGAAGCTTTCTTT
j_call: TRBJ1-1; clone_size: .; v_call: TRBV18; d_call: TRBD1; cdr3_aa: CASSLGADRAGLINTEAFF; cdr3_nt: TGTGCCAGCTCACTGGGGGCCGACAGGGCAGGGCTGATTAACACTGAAGCTTTCTTT
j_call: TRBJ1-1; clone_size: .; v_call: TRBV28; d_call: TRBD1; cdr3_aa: CASSPGGGENTEAFF; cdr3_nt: TGTGCCAGCAGTCCCGGAGGGGGCGAGAACACTGAAGCTTTCTTT
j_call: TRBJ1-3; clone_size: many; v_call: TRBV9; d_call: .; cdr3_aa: CASSFQGSGGNTIYF; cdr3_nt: TGTGCCAGCAGCTTCCAGGGATCGGGGGGAAACACCATATATTTT
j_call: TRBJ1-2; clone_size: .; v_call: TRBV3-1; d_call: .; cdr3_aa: CASSQEAGIRNGYTF; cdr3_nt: TGTGCCAGCAGCCAAGAAGCCGGGATCCGTAATGGCTACACCTTC
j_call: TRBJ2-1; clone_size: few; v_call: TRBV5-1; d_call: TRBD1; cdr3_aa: CASSRPWTGAYNEQFF; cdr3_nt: TGCGCCAGCAGCCGACCGTGGACAGGGGCCTACAATGAGCAGTTCTTC
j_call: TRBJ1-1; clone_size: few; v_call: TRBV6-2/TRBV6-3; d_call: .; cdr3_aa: CASSYSRSEAFF; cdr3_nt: TGTGCCAGCAGTTACTCGAGATCCGAAGCTTTCTTT
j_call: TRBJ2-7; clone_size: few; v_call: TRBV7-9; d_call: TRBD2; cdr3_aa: CASSIGLAGALEQYF; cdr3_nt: TGTGCCAGCAGCATCGGACTAGCTGGGGCTCTCGAGCAGTACTTC
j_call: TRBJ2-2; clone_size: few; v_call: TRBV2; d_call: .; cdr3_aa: CASRKGSTNTGELFF; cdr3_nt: TGTGCCAGCCGAAAAGGATCAACTAACACCGGGGAGCTGTTTTTT
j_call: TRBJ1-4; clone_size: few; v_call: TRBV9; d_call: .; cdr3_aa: CASSPRQETFVEKLFF; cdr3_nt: TGTGCCAGCAGCCCCCGACAGGAGACCTTTGTAGAAAAACTGTTTTTT
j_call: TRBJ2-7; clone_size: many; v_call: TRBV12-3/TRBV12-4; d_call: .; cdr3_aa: CASSLGYNYEQYF; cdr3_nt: TGTGCCAGCAGTTTAGGATACAACTACGAGCAGTACTTC
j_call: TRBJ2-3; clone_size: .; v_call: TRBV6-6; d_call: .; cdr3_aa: CASSAAGPDTQYF; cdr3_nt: TGTGCCAGCAGTGCCGCGGGGCCAGATACGCAGTATTTT
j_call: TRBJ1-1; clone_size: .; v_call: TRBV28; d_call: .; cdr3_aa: CASSFFVDAEAFF; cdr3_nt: TGTGCCAGCAGTTTTTTCGTGGACGCTGAAGCTTTCTTT
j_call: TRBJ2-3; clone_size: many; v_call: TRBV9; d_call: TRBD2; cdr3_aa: CASSLTSGRTLGTDTQYF; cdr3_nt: TGTGCCAGCAGTCTTACTAGCGGGAGGACTCTTGGCACAGATACGCAGTATTTT
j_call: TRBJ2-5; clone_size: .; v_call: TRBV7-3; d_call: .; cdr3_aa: CASSWSAGAQETQYF; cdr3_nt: TGTGCCAGCAGCTGGTCAGCGGGCGCCCAAGAGACCCAGTACTTC
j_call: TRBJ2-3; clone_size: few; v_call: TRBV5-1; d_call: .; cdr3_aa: CASSFGPADTQYF; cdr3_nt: TGCGCCAGCAGCTTCGGCCCTGCAGATACGCAGTATTTT
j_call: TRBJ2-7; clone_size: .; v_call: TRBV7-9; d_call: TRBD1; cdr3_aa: CASSLAQGAYYEQYF; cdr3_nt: TGTGCCAGCAGCTTAGCGCAGGGGGCGTATTACGAGCAGTACTTC
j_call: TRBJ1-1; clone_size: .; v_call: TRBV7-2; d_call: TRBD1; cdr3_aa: CASSRAPGQGLGAFF; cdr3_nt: TGTGCCAGCAGCCGAGCTCCGGGACAGGGGTTAGGAGCTTTCTTT
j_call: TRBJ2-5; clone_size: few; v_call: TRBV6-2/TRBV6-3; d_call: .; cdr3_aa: CASSQDYWEETQYF; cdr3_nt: TGTGCCAGCAGTCAGGACTATTGGGAAGAGACCCAGTACTTC
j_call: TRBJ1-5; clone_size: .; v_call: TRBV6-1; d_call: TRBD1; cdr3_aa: CASGLTGASNQPQHF; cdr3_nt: TGTGCCAGCGGACTAACAGGGGCAAGCAATCAGCCCCAGCATTTT
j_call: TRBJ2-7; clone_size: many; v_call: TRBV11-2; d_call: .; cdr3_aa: CASSKGPVSYEQYF; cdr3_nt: TGTGCCAGCAGCAAGGGACCGGTTTCCTACGAGCAGTACTTC
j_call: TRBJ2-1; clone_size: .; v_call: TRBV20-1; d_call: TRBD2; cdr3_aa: CSAYGDYNGQFF; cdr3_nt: TGCAGTGCGTATGGGGACTACAATGGGCAGTTCTTC
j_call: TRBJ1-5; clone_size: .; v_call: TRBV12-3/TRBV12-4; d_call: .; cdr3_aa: CACRGGFSNQPQHF; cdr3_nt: TGTGCCTGTCGGGGGGGTTTTAGCAATCAGCCCCAGCATTTT
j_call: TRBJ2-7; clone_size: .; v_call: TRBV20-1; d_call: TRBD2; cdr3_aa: CSAQWGGPMTYEQYF; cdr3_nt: TGCAGTGCCCAGTGGGGAGGGCCCATGACCTACGAGCAGTACTTC
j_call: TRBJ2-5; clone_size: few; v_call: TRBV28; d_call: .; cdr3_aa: CASSLLAGIQETQYF; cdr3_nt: TGTGCCAGCAGTTTATTGGCGGGAATTCAAGAGACCCAGTACTTC
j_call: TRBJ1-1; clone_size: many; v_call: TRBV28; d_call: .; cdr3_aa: CASSLSGYTEAFF; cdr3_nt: TGTGCCAGCAGTTTATCAGGGTACACTGAAGCTTTCTTT
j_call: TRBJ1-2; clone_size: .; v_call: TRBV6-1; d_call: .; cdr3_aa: CASRAFGVGYTF; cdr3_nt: TGTGCCAGCAGGGCCTTCGGGGTTGGCTACACCTTC
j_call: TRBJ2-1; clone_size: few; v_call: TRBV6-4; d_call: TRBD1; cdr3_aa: CATVRTGGVEGVYNEQFF; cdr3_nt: TGTGCCACCGTCCGGACAGGGGGCGTGGAGGGGGTGTACAATGAGCAGTTCTTC
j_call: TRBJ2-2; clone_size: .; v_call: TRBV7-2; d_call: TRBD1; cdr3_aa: CASRDRGLPLGGELFF; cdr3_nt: TGTGCCAGCAGGGACAGGGGGCTACCCCTAGGCGGGGAGCTGTTTTTT
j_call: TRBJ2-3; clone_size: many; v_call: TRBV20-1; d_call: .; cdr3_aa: CSASFATDTDTQYF; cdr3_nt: TGCAGTGCTAGTTTCGCCACAGACACAGATACGCAGTATTTT
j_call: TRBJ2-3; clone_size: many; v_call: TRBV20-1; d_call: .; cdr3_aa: CSASGTPTDTQYF; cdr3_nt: TGCAGTGCTAGCGGGACCCCCACAGATACGCAGTATTTT
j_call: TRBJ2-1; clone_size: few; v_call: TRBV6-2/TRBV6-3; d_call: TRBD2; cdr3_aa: CASSWDYYNEQFF; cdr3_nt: TGTGCCAGCAGTTGGGACTACTACAATGAGCAGTTCTTC
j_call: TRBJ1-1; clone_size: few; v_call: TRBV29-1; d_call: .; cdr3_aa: CSVDSLTVEAFF; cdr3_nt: TGCAGCGTTGATTCATTGACAGTAGAAGCTTTCTTT
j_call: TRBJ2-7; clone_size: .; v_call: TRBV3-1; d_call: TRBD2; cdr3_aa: CASSRGTSGRFDEQYF; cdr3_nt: TGTGCCAGCAGCCGGGGGACTAGCGGGAGATTCGACGAGCAGTACTTC
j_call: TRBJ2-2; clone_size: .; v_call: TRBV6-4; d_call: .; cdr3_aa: CASSDRAGTGELFF; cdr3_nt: TGTGCCAGCAGTGACAGGGCGGGCACCGGGGAGCTGTTTTTT
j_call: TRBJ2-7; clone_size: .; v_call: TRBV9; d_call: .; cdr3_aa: CASSIEGRAEEQYF; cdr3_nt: TGTGCCAGCAGTATCGAGGGAAGGGCAGAGGAGCAGTACTTC
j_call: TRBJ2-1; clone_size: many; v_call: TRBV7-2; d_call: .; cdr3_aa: CASSLMGISYNEQFF; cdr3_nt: TGTGCCAGCAGCTTAATGGGGATCTCCTACAATGAGCAGTTCTTC
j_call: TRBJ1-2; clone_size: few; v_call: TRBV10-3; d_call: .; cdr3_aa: CAIRNPGAYGYTF; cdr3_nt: TGTGCCATCCGCAATCCAGGGGCCTATGGCTACACCTTC
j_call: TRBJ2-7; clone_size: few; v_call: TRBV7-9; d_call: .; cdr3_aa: CASSLDGTPNEQYF; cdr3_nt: TGTGCCAGCAGCTTAGACGGGACGCCAAACGAGCAGTACTTC
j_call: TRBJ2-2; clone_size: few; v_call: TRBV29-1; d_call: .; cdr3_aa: CSVESRDVNTGELFF; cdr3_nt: TGCAGCGTTGAATCCCGGGACGTGAACACCGGGGAGCTGTTTTTT
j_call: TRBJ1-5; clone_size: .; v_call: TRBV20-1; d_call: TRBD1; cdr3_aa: CSAAVTGDPSYSNQPQHF; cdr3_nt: TGCAGTGCTGCTGTTACAGGGGATCCTTCTTATAGCAATCAGCCCCAGCATTTT